Listed below are T cell receptor beta chains from one sample, sequenced in a study of OX40 agonist ivuxolimab in advanced cancers. Measured with immunoSEQ multiplex PCR; TCRdb has only the in-frame clones, and not every one. The sample lists 45,000 to 65,000 clones; about nine tenths were seen once. The source material was CD4+ or CD8+ T cells sorted from blood, sampled in a trial of the OX40 agonist ivuxolimab. Every receptor here comes from an adult with an advanced solid tumor such as melanoma, head and neck, liver or kidney cancer. Both conserved end residues are trimmed from each CDR3. Fields, in order: V gene, CDR3 protein.

TRBV9,ASSRDRDQPQH
TRBV11-2,ASSSRSGGEQY
TRBV5-1,ASSLDGGGSADTQY
TRBV5-8,ASSVGRGTLEYNEQF
TRBV7-8,ASSSLTEQETQY
TRBV19,ASTPGTGELF
TRBV5-5,ASTQRGGLGDTQY
TRBV18,ASSPSMGQGAVQY
TRBV13,ASSPTGPQPQH
TRBV19,ASTNLHNRGNEKLF
TRBV2,ASSEANRNSPLH
TRBV27,ASSPGTPEAF
TRBV18,ASSPRGGAGYGYT
TRBV5-5,ASSLPTGTVTDTQY
TRBV5-1,ASSLAPDNYNEQF
TRBV11-2,ASSLDRGTEAF
TRBV6-5,ASSYVGANTEAF
TRBV5-1,ASSLGGTDHNTNYGYT
TRBV7-2,ASSFHISNTEAF
TRBV7-8,ASSGAVGLENTEAF
TRBV7-9,ASSLRGLGNSPLH
TRBV6-6,ASSYSGQGGAYT
TRBV2,ASSRDDVETQY
TRBV7-2,ASRVSGVGANVLT
TRBV6-5,ASSYRQRNYGYT
TRBV28,ASSNLQETQY
TRBV29-1,SVAGVAEDSSSGNTIY
TRBV7-2,ASSFRQGPTDTQY
TRBV6-1,ASHSNTEQPQH
TRBV5-1,ASSLQPTNEKLF
TRBV9,ASSVGLGGANVLT
TRBV6-5,ASSRQGSPPLH
TRBV18,ASSSDGTPEETQY
TRBV27,ASSGGTGVHQPQH
TRBV2,ASSGGATIETQY
TRBV7-2,ASTSPPREQF
TRBV10-1,ASSGLVDDTQY
TRBV6-1,ASRGSVETQY
TRBV19,ASSTRSGTENTEAF
TRBV27,ASSESLGNTIY
TRBV28,ATKSPSGGAYNEQF
TRBV5-1,ASSSGQVPYTQY
TRBV15,ATSRVRVDYGYT